This record looks at one T cell receptor (beta chain) sequence and its context. Its antigen is unidentified. These data are taken from a study of cytomegalovirus exposure and HLA in healthy donors. Study-level points and caveats: In an earlier analysis, in 587 donors, most V segments appeared productive either ~87% or ~30% of the time. High specificity and sensitivity for cytomegalovirus status were reported for the classifier.

PCR used 60 Vbeta primers and 13 Jbeta primers. This table comes from immunoSEQ multiplex PCR, and its TCRdb copy is limited to in-frame clones, with some not included. This sample's table reports just over 150,000 clones. The germline V gene encodes CDR1 SGHRS and CDR2 YFSETQ. V was pared by 0 bases and J by 4 bases, with 14 bases between. This CDR3 comprises 15 residues. Sequencing was carried out using PBMCs. The TCR originated in a woman aged 60-75 years in good health and CMV-seronegative. V is TRBV5-1 and J is TRBJ2-7; D possibly corresponds to TRBD1 (6 bases). The CDR3 protein is CASSLGQEWPYEQYF. The CDR3 DNA is TGCGCCAGCAGCTTGGGACAGGAATGGCCTTACGAGCAGTACTTC.